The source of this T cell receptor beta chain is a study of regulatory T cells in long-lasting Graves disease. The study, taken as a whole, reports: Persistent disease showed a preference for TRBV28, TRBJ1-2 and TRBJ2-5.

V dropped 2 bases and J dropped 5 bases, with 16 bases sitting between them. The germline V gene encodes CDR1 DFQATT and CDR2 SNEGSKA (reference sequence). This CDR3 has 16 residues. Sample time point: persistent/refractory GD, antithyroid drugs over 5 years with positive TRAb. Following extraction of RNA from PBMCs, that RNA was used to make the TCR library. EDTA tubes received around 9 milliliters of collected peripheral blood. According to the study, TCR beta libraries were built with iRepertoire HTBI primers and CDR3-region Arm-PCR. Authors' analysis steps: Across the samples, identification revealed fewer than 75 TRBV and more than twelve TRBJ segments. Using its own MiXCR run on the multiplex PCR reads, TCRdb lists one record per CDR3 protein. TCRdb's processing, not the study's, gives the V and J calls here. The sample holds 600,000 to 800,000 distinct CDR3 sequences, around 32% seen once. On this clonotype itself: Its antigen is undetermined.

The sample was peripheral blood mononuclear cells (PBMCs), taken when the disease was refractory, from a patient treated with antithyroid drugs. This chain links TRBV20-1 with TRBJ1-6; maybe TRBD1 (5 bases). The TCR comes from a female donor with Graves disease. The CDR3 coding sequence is TGCAGTGCTAGACTGCGTGGCAGGGCCGATAATTCACCCCTCCACTTT. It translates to CSARLRGRADNSPLHF.